Shown below are 9 T cell receptor beta chains from a single sample sequenced in a study of cytotoxic CD8 clonotypes in ibrutinib-treated CLL. Only in-frame clones appear in the TCRdb table, and some are missing; sequencing was by immunoSEQ multiplex PCR. The sample has approximately 17,000 clones, 65% to 70% seen once; the top ten hold 15% to 20%. This specimen consisted of PBMCs, obtained before ibrutinib treatment. All receptors come from a human donor with chronic lymphocytic leukemia.

This clone was seen a handful of times. The V and J genes are TRBV11-3 and TRBJ2-7; 10 positions match TRBD1. The CDR3 is made up of 15 amino acids. CDR1 SGHNT and CDR2 YENEEA come from the germline V gene. The J segment lost 3 bases and the V segment lost 6 bases, leaving 8 bases of the junction unmatched. The CDR3 loop reads CASRTQGTGDYEQYF. The CDR3 DNA reads TGTGCCAGCAGGACTCAGGGGACAGGGGACTACGAGCAGTACTTC. Looking up the rest from reference TRBV11-3 and TRBJ2-7 gives the full variable domain: EAGVVQSPRYKIIEKKQPVAFWCNPISGHNTLYWYLQNLGQGPELLIRYENEEAVDDSQLPKDRFSAERLKGVDSTLKIQPAELGDSAVYLCASRTQGTGDYEQYFGPGTRLTVT.

The chain combines TRBV5-1 with TRBJ2-5; 14 bases are shared with TRBD2. This CDR3 comprises 17 residues. V dropped 3 bases and J dropped 5; count of bases not matched to a gene: 9. Per germline, CDR1 SGHRS and CDR2 YFSETQ. CDR3 region: CASSSGLAGVYSETQYF. The CDR3 DNA reads as TGCGCCAGCAGCTCGGGACTAGCGGGGGTATATAGCGAGACCCAGTACTTC.

The chain joins TRBV10-2 to TRBJ2-3; 14 bases align to TRBD2. V gave up 4 bases and J gave up 0 bases; unmatched junction bases: 9. The CDR3 loop spans 19 amino acids. Germline V gene sequence: CDR1 WSHSY, CDR2 SAAADI. In DNA, the CDR3 is TGCGCCAGCAGTGGAGGACTAGCGGGGGGACTAGGGAGCACAGATACGCAGTATTTT. Its translation is CASSGGLAGGLGSTDTQYF.

In this sample, this clone turned up a few times. V gene TRBV7-9 combines with J gene TRBJ1-4, with a tentative D call TRBD1 (5 bases). V gave up 5 bases and J gave up 0 bases, with 13 bases separating them. Looked up from germline, CDR1 is SEHNR and CDR2 is FQNEAQ (reference sequence). The CDR3 totals 16 residues. Here the CDR3 DNA reads TGTGCCAGCAGCGCCCGGGACTCTGCAACTAATGAAAAACTGTTTTTT. This translates into CASSARDSATNEKLFF.

CDR3 bases: TGCGCCAGCAGCCAAGAAGGGTATCAGGCCCTCACAGATACGCAGTATTTT. It specifies CASSQEGYQALTDTQYF. The J gene is TRBJ2-3, the V gene TRBV4-3; D uncertain. Germline lookup yields CDR1 LGHNA and CDR2 YSLEER. This CDR3 contains 17 residues. V was pared by 0 bases and J by 2 bases, with 15 bases between.

This rearrangement joins TRBV11-3 to TRBJ1-1; TRBD1 matches at 7 bases. CDR1 and CDR2 from the germline V gene are SGHNT and YENEEA. The J segment lost 0 bases and the V segment lost 6 bases, leaving 10 bases of the junction unmatched. This CDR3 is 16 amino acids long. The CDR3 sequence is CASRTGTVLMNTEAFF. CDR3 coding DNA: TGTGCCAGCAGGACCGGGACAGTCTTAATGAACACTGAAGCTTTCTTT.

This clone appeared a few times. The genes are TRBV28 and TRBJ1-5; a weak D match, TRBD1 (6 bases). The CDR3 covers 15 residues. The germline CDR1 and CDR2 sequences are MDHEN and SYDVKM. Trimming removed 6 bases at V and 7 bases at J, with 19 bases between. CDR3 bases: TGTGCCAGCAGGCCGACGGGGGGCCTGAGACAGCCCCAGCATTTT. Protein product: CASRPTGGLRQPQHF.

The J gene is TRBJ2-7, the V gene TRBV4-2, with TRBD1 identical over 8 bases. CDR3 length equals 14 residues. V lost 1 base to trimming and J lost 2 bases; unmatched junction nucleotides: 1. CDR1 is LGHNA, CDR2 YNFKEQ, per germline. CDR3 sequence: CASSQAQGAYEQYF. As DNA, the CDR3 is TGTGCCAGCAGCCAAGCACAGGGGGCCTACGAGCAGTACTTC.

The chain couples TRBV2 to TRBJ2-5; tentatively, D is TRBD2 (6 bases). CDR3 size: 16 residues. The ends were cut back, 4 bases at V and 4 bases at J, with 19 bases in the middle. CDR1 and CDR2 (germline): SNHLY, FYNNEI. CDR3 nucleotide sequence: TGTGCCAGCAGTGGTCCGGGACTGGACCTGGGAGAGACCCAGTACTTC. Protein product: CASSGPGLDLGETQYF.